This T cell receptor beta chain was found in a study of shared clonotypes between healthy human individuals (TCRdb year 2020). Background for the entire study: A couple of women and a few men aged 18 to 49 years were included in the cohort. Between about 0.85 and 9.5 billion PBMCs per donor were obtained by leukapheresis. To increase sequencing depth and limit assay-specific biases, different laboratories used diverse techniques to prepare libraries and sequence TCR repertoires. For each donor, CD4 naive and CD4 memory were each run on three plates, CD8 naive on two plates, and CD8 memory on one plate. To estimate repertoire size and how much clonotype sharing occurs between individuals, the study deeply sequenced the blood TCR repertoires of five healthy adults. Broad study findings and their caveats: Larger estimated clonotype richness was generally found for naive subsets than for memory subsets. Sampling was restricted to blood, and TCR repertoires in tissues likely differ from the TCR repertoires found in blood. The small number of donors limited the genetic and exposure-history diversity represented. Pairwise subsampling led to the expectation that sequencing depth would affect the degree of clonotype sharing among donors. Incomplete sequencing was indicated by rarefaction of sorted-subset datasets, despite the large sequencing depth. Clonotypes shared by all four sorted-subset donors showed higher generation probabilities than non-shared clonotypes. When a handful of donors were compared, the shared fraction of clonotypes was about 5% for naive CD4, less than 4% for naive CD8, about 2.4% for memory CD4, and 0.4% for memory CD8.

The donors were healthy, HIV-negative adults with no recently reported acute infections or vaccinations. Every donor was a Caucasian adult living in Nashville, Tennessee, USA. CD4+ T cells were enriched through magnetic negative selection, after which naive cells were positively selected on CD45RA and the remaining negative fraction served as the memory subset. After blood collection by leukapheresis, PBMCs were isolated using Ficoll-Histopaque density gradient centrifugation and then cryopreserved in the vapor phase of liquid nitrogen. Purity and quantity of every magnetically sorted T cell population were checked by analytical flow cytometry. From each sorted fraction, genomic DNA was isolated and quantified by UV absorbance on a Nanodrop 2000c. As to this clone: The specificity of this receptor is unknown. The record has no base qualities; no much larger clone is one base away.

There are 14 amino acids in the CDR3, from cysteine to phenylalanine inclusive. The CDR3 DNA has 42 bases and is translated from base 1. The germline V gene encodes CDR1 SGHAT and CDR2 FQNNGV. V and J lose 3 bases and 0 bases, and a span of 8 bases separates them. TCR CDR3 regions were amplified from genomic DNA by multiplex PCR using the deep immunoSEQ assay. For each cell subset, the extracted genomic DNA was distributed evenly across all wells of several immunoSEQ 96-well plates, and each plate served as one replicate. Each replicate PCR for sorted subsets received approximately 220 ng genomic DNA, equal to 30,000 or so T cell genomes. Purified libraries were quantified with a Qubit 3.0 fluorometer, sized on a Bioanalyzer 2100, and re-quantified with the KAPA Library Quantification kit. Each immunoSEQ 96-well plate was sequenced on its own single-read 150-cycle Illumina NextSeq 550 flow cell. As for how the authors treated the data: Because the immunoSEQ output held only junctional sequences and lacked quality scores, the filtering could not match the filtering applied to full-length reads. Sequences were annotated with PyIR, a Python wrapper for IgBLAST v1.9, using IMGT germline references to assign V/J genes and CDR3. Reads with weak V/J assignments (E-value above 1e-6), missing CDR3, stop codons, out-of-frame junctions, or ambiguous translated residues were removed. V3J clonotypes were defined as sequences sharing the same inferred V gene, J gene, and CDR3 amino acid sequence. Percentage overlap between repertoires was computed as shared unique clonotypes divided by the size of the smaller repertoire. RTK rarefaction, the Chao1 estimator, and Recon v2.1 estimates of unobserved clonotypes were used to assess repertoire richness. OLGA was used to compute generation probabilities for all TCRbeta clonotypes that the gDNA method yielded from a few donors. TCRdb holds this immuneACCESS table with in-frame rearrangements only. Some clones are missing; in checked studies, unresolved V genes explain under half, and the rest has no known cause. V and J calls and clone size come straight from that table; D and trimming were deduced from the DNA. The sample table records 2.3 million or so clones; 85% to 95% of these occur just once. The ten largest make up about 0.39% of the sample.

The sequence derives from a man aged 18 to 29 in good health. Some clones in this sample may be carry-over from other donors' samples. The receptor chain draws on TRBV11-2 and TRBJ1-1, and TRBD1 may be the D gene, going by 6 matching bases. Sequencing used naive CD4+ T cells from PBMCs. The cell subset or site label for this specimen denotes: CD45RA+ positively selected. The CDR3 here reads CASSFAGVNTEAFF. The nucleotide sequence is given as TGTGCCAGCAGCTTCGCAGGGGTGAACACTGAAGCTTTCTTT.